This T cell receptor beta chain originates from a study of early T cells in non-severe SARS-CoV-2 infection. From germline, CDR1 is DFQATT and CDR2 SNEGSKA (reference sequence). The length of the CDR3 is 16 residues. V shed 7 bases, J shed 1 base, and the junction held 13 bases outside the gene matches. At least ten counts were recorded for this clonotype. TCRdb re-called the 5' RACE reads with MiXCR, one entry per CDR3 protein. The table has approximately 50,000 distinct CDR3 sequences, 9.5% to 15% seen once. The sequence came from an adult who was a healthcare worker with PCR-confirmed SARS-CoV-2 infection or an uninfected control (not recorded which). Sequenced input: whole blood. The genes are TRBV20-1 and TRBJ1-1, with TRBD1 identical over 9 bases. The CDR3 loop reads CSGTTGGIAGNTEAFF. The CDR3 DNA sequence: TGCAGTGGTACGACAGGGGGGATAGCGGGGAACACTGAAGCTTTCTTT.